Following are 24 T cell receptor beta chains from one sample sequenced in a study of blood T cell repertoires in COVID-19. Data came from immunoSEQ multiplex PCR; TCRdb stores just in-frame clones and leaves some out. The sample has over 90,000 clones, approximately 80% seen once; the top ten hold 9.8%. Source material: peripheral blood. These receptors all come from a man aged 55 to 70 with active or convalescent COVID-19.

As DNA, the CDR3 is TGTGCCAGCAGCTCCCGACTAGAGTGGGGGAATGAGCAGTTCTTC. Translation: CASSSRLEWGNEQFF. The chain couples TRBV9 to TRBJ2-1, with D possibly matching TRBD2 (6 bases). Per the germline V gene, CDR1 is SGDLS and CDR2 is YYNGEE. The CDR3 has 15 amino acids. With 4 bases removed from V and 7 bases from J, the gap between germline ends came to 18 bases. The full variable domain, rest sourced from reference TRBV9 and TRBJ2-1, is DSGVTQTPKHLITATGQRVTLRCSPRSGDLSVYWYQQSLDQGLQFLIQYYNGEERAKGNILERFSAQQFPDLHSELNLSSLELGDSALYFCASSSRLEWGNEQFFGPGTRLTVL.

This chain uses TRBV29-1 with TRBJ2-3; the D gene is possibly TRBD1 (6 bases). CDR1 and CDR2 from the germline V gene are SQVTM and ANQGSEA. The CDR3 totals 14 residues. Trimming removed 3 bases from V and 0 bases from J, with 10 bases in between. DNA of the CDR3: TGCAGCGTTGAGAAGGGGGTTAGCACAGATACGCAGTATTTT. Translation gives CSVEKGVSTDTQYF.

CDR3 sequence reads: CASSVGYTGELFF. Written as DNA, the CDR3 is TGTGCCAGCAGTGTCGGGTACACCGGGGAGCTGTTTTTT. The rearrangement joins TRBV2 to TRBJ2-2; no definite D call. CDR3 size: 13 residues. The germline V gene encodes CDR1 SNHLY and CDR2 FYNNEI. With 4 bases removed from V and 3 bases from J, the gap between germline ends came to 6 bases. Drawing the rest from reference TRBV2 and TRBJ2-2, the complete variable domain is EPEVTQTPSHQVTQMGQEVILRCVPISNHLYFYWYRQILGQKVEFLVSFYNNEISEKSEIFDDQFSVERPDGSNFTLKIRSTKLEDSAMYFCASSVGYTGELFFGEGSRLTVL.

DNA of the CDR3: TGTGCCAGCAGCTCCATTCGGTTTAAGGCTTTCTTT. As protein: CASSSIRFKAFF. The rearrangement uses TRBV28 and TRBJ1-1; D gene unclear. V lost 6 bases and J lost 11, with 16 bases in between. The CDR3 extends over 12 amino acids. Germline V gene data show CDR1 as MDHEN and CDR2 as SYDVKM.

V usage is TRBV29-1 and J usage is TRBJ1-2, with TRBD1 as a possible D gene (6 bases). The germline V and J ends were trimmed by 6 bases and 0 bases, with 11 bases remaining between them. Germline lookup yields CDR1 SQVTM and CDR2 ANQGSEA. CDR3 length: 13 residues. The CDR3 is CSVPTGTNYGYTF. The CDR3 nucleotides are TGCAGCGTCCCGACAGGTACTAACTATGGCTACACCTTC.

To note about this clone: The limits of the CDR3 on the DNA are not certain, so only TCRdb's listed CDR3 is given. The CDR3 sequence is CASSPFGSGGLNEQYF. The rearrangement uses TRBV7-3 and TRBJ2-7; the table's D gene call, TRBD2, was not cross checked with the DNA. The CDR3 length equals 16 residues, ends included. Germline V lookup: CDR1 SGHTA, CDR2 FQGTGA.

The chain's CDR3 is CASSKGRRPDRGPETQYF. In DNA, the CDR3 is TGTGCCAGCAGCAAAGGGAGGCGTCCGGACAGGGGGCCGGAGACCCAGTACTTC. The rearrangement joins TRBV21-1 to TRBJ2-5; the table's D call of TRBD1 was not tested on the DNA. TRBV21-1 is classified as a pseudogene. This CDR3 is 18 amino acids long.

The gene calls are TRBV18 and TRBJ2-7; 10 positions match TRBD1. CDR3 length: 13 amino acids. With V trimmed by 6 bases and J by 5 bases, 4 bases remained unmatched. Germline-derived CDR1 and CDR2 are KGHSH and LQKENI. The CDR3 region has the DNA TGTGCCAGCTCGCCGGGACAGGGGAACGAGCAGTACGTC. Its protein is CASSPGQGNEQYV.

The rearrangement links TRBV7-9 to TRBJ2-3, with 7 bases lining up with TRBD2. Germline assignment: CDR1 SEHNR and CDR2 FQNEAQ (reference sequence). Unmatched junction bases numbered 8, after V lost 10 bases and J lost 4 bases. The CDR3 covers 13 residues. The CDR3 here is CATHPAGADTQYF. CDR3 sequence (DNA): TGTGCCACTCATCCGGCGGGAGCAGATACGCAGTATTTT.

This chain links TRBV5-1 with TRBJ2-5; 7 positions agree with TRBD2. After removal of 3 bases from V and 2 bases from J, the junction contained 7 bases not matched to a gene. This CDR3 is 15 amino acids long. CDR1 is SGHRS, CDR2 YFSETQ, per germline. CDR3 nucleotide sequence: TGCGCCAGCAGCTCGGACCTAGCGGCTCAAGAGACCCAGTACTTC. Its translation is CASSSDLAAQETQYF.

This chain links TRBV7-6 with TRBJ1-1, with 7 bases matching TRBD1. V lost 3 bases to trimming and J lost 5 bases; unmatched junction nucleotides: 6. Germline CDR1 reads SGHVS; CDR2 reads FNYEAQ. The CDR3 covers 14 residues. CDR3 loop: CASSFEGAGTEAFF. CDR3 DNA: TGTGCCAGCAGCTTCGAGGGGGCCGGAACTGAAGCTTTCTTT. The full variable domain, in which reference TRBV7-6 and TRBJ1-1 provide the parts outside the CDR3, is GAGVSQSPRYKVTKRGQDVALRCDPISGHVSLYWYRQALGQGPEFLTYFNYEAQQDKSGLPNDRFSAERPEGSISTLTIQRTEQRDSAMYRCASSFEGAGTEAFFGQGTRLTVV.

The J gene is TRBJ2-1, the V gene TRBV5-1, with 9 positions matching TRBD1. The CDR3 runs 17 residues. Germline V gene lookup returns CDR1 SGHRS and CDR2 YFSETQ. Germline trimming cut 3 bases from V and 7 bases from J; bases unmatched to any gene: 14. CDR3 region: CASSSRPVQGARNEQFF. The CDR3 region has the DNA TGCGCCAGCAGCTCCCGCCCCGTACAGGGGGCGAGGAATGAGCAGTTCTTC.

This clone was recorded a few times. This chain joins TRBV14 and TRBJ1-2; 7 bases align to TRBD1. The V segment lost 4 bases and the J segment 4 bases; nucleotides outside the gene matches: 3. The CDR3 is 13 residues long. In germline, CDR1 is SGHDN, CDR2 FVKESK. The CDR3 protein is CASSLQGIYGYTF. The CDR3 nucleotides are TGTGCCAGCAGCCTACAGGGGATCTATGGCTACACCTTC.

This clone was counted a single time. The chain has TRBV18 and TRBJ2-1; tentative D call: TRBD2 (5 bases). Trimming cost V 4 bases and J 9 bases, with 13 bases left between them. This CDR3 contains 13 residues. Looked up from germline, CDR1 is KGHSH and CDR2 is LQKENI. CDR3 sequence: CASSLVREAEQFF. CDR3 nucleotide sequence: TGTGCCAGCTCACTGGTGAGGGAAGCTGAGCAGTTCTTC. Supplemented by reference TRBV18 and TRBJ2-1, the full variable domain reads NAGVMQNPRHLVRRRGQEARLRCSPMKGHSHVYWYRQLPEEGLKFMVYLQKENIIDESGMPKERFSAEFPKEGPSILRIQQVVRGDSAAYFCASSLVREAEQFFGPGTRLTVL.

Of note for this clone: Additional DNA sequences in this sample encode the identical CDR3. The chain uses TRBV7-9 and TRBJ1-5; TRBD1 matches 10 bases. After removal of 4 bases from V and 4 bases from J, the junction contained 10 bases not matched to a gene. The CDR3 runs 17 residues. The germline V gene has CDR1 SEHNR and CDR2 FQNEAQ (reference sequence). The CDR3 bases are TGTGCCAGCAGCTCAACGCCTAAGGGACAGGGGAATCAGCCCCAGCATTTT. This translates into CASSSTPKGQGNQPQHF.

The chain has TRBV18 and TRBJ1-1; no clear D. Per the germline V gene, CDR1 is KGHSH and CDR2 is LQKENI. The ends were cut back, 3 bases at V and 2 bases at J, with 19 bases in the middle. This CDR3 is built from 17 residues. The CDR3 DNA follows: TGTGCCAGCTCACCGTCCTGGATGGGCAGTGGAAACACTGAAGCTTTCTTT. It is translated as CASSPSWMGSGNTEAFF.

The chain joins TRBV6-6 to TRBJ2-4; 7 bases map to TRBD2. Germline V CDR1 and CDR2: MNHNY, SVGAGI (reference sequence). The CDR3 spans 13 residues. With 0 bases clipped from V and 8 bases from J, the junction kept 1 base outside the gene matches. Written as DNA, the CDR3 is TGTGCCAGCAGTTACTCAGGGAGGGACATTCAGTACTTC. Its translation is CASSYSGRDIQYF.

The chain has TRBV4-1 and TRBJ2-2, with 10 bases lining up with TRBD2. The ends lost 5 bases at V and 9 bases at J; junction bases unmatched: 6. The CDR3 has 14 residues. Germline values: CDR1 MGHRA, CDR2 YSYEKL. In DNA form, the CDR3 reads TGCGCCAGCAGCGTAGCGGGAGGCCGTAGGGAGCTGTTTTTT. Amino acid sequence: CASSVAGGRRELFF.

The rearrangement uses TRBV4-1 and TRBJ2-5; D gene uncertain. Germline CDR1 is MGHRA and CDR2 is YSYEKL. The CDR3 loop spans 14 amino acids. V lost 0 bases and J lost 2, with 7 bases in between. CDR3 amino acids: CASSQELGQETQYF. The CDR3 coding sequence is TGCGCCAGCAGCCAAGAGCTCGGGCAAGAGACCCAGTACTTC.

V usage is TRBV4-3 and J usage is TRBJ2-1, with D tentatively TRBD2 (5 bases). CDR1 and CDR2 (germline): LGHNA, YSLEER. This CDR3 spans 16 amino acids. V lost 1 base, J lost 10 bases, and 20 bases lay in between. Written as DNA, the CDR3 is TGCGCCAGCAGCCAAGGTGTGGCTCAGCGGTTCACGGAGCAGTTCTTC. Protein product: CASSQGVAQRFTEQFF.

The chain combines TRBV11-2 with TRBJ1-1; D is perhaps TRBD1 (6 bases). This CDR3 has 14 amino acids. V shed 5 bases and J shed 4 bases, with 14 bases lying between them. Germline CDR1 SGHAT, CDR2 FQNNGV. This CDR3 reads CASSRTEGSTEAFF. Written as DNA, the CDR3 is TGTGCCAGCAGCCGGACAGAAGGGAGCACTGAAGCTTTCTTT.

The chain combines TRBV15 with TRBJ2-1; 11 bases line up with TRBD2. The trim removed 0 bases at V and 7 bases at J, leaving 5 bases unmatched. Germline V gives CDR1 LNHNV, CDR2 YYDKDF (reference sequence). The length of the CDR3 is 16 residues. CDR3 sequence: CATSRDPSGRSNEQFF. The CDR3 nucleotides are TGTGCCACCAGCAGAGACCCTAGCGGGAGGTCTAATGAGCAGTTCTTC.

This chain joins TRBV3-1 (or the pseudogene TRBV3-2) and TRBJ2-2; tentative D call: TRBD2 (6 bases). V lost 4 bases and J 5 bases, leaving 26 bases between the germline ends. The CDR3 totals 19 residues. CDR1 is LGHDT, CDR2 YNNKEL, per germline (reference sequence). CDR3 nucleotide sequence: TGTGCCAGCAGCCCTTATCGGCAGCGGCAGGGAGGAATTACCGGGGAGCTGTTTTTT. Residues: CASSPYRQRQGGITGELFF.

This clone was picked up one time. V and J are TRBV6-5 and TRBJ2-1, with D possibly TRBD2 on 6 matching bases. The CDR3 length is 13 residues. The V gene lost 8 bases and the J gene lost 1 base, with 9 bases spanning the gap. Germline V gene data show CDR1 as MNHEY and CDR2 as SVGAGI. The CDR3 loop is CASGGFSYNEQFF. CDR3 bases: TGTGCCAGCGGGGGGTTTTCCTACAATGAGCAGTTCTTC.